This section outlines one TCR beta chain sequence together with its context. This likely reflects a read error, since a far larger clone is one base away. There are 14 residues in the CDR3. This record comes from a study of read filtering for tumor transcriptome and immune sequencing. Molecular barcoded adaptors covering alpha/delta and beta/gamma chains were used on about 0.4 ug RNA. TCRdb re-called the reads with MiXCR, one entry per CDR3 protein. Among 130,000 or so distinct CDR3 sequences, under 15% were seen once, and the ten largest hold around 8.2%. This rearrangement joins TRBV12-3 or TRBV12-4 to TRBJ1-5, with 8 bases matching TRBD1. The J call is in doubt because the DNA end fits TRBJ2-3 better. The source is a donor aged 40 or older with multiple myeloma. Sample: a population of CD138-negative cells sorted from bone marrow. CDR3 nucleotide sequence: TGTGCCAGCAGGTCCACAGGGGGAAATCAGCCCCAGTATTTT. This encodes CASRSTGGNQPQYF.